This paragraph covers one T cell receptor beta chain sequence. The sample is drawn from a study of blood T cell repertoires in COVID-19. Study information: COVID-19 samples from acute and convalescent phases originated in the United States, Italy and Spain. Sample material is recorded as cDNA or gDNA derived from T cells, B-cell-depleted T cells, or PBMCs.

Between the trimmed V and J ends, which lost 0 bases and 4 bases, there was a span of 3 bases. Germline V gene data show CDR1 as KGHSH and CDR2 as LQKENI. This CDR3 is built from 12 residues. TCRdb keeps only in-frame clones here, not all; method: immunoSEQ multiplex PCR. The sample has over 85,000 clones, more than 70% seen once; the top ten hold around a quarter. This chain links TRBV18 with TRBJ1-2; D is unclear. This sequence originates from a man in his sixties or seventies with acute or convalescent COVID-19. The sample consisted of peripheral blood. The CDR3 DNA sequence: TGTGCCAGCTCACCACCCAGCTATGGCTACACCTTC. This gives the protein CASSPPSYGYTF.